These 3 T cell receptor beta chains share one sample of origin, sequenced in a study of T cells expressing NK-cell markers. TCRdb re-called the 5' RACE reads and gives one entry per CDR3 protein, without DNA. Seen in this sample are around 470,000 distinct CDR3 sequences; the ten most common clones hold approximately 1.5%. Source material: blood T cells: a sorted CD56 or NKG2C T cell subset, CD4+ or CD8+ T cells, or bulk PBMC T cells (not recorded which). The receptors here all came from a woman in her forties or fifties in good health.

The rearrangement joins TRBV29-1 to TRBJ1-4. Per the germline V gene, CDR1 is SQVTM and CDR2 is ANQGSEA. The CDR3 consists of 12 residues. CDR3 in amino acids: CSIEASGEKLFF.

This sequence joins TRBV20-1 and TRBJ2-5; checking the TCRdb D call of TRBD1 is not possible without DNA. This CDR3 contains 12 residues. CDR1 DFQATT and CDR2 SNEGSKA come from the germline V gene (reference sequence). CDR3 sequence: CSARPPGKTQYF.

The rearrangement uses TRBV6-1 and TRBJ2-7; with no DNA, the TCRdb D assignment of TRBD1 cannot be verified. This CDR3 is built from 13 residues. Germline V gene sequence: CDR1 MNHNS, CDR2 SASEGT. CDR3 in amino acids: CASNRDTTYEQYF.